The next 3 T cell receptor beta chains were all read from a single sample in a study of CD8 T cells in Susac syndrome. RNA in amounts of roughly 0.45 to 1 ug was reverse transcribed with random hexamers. TCRdb reanalysed the immunoSEQ multiplex PCR reads using MiXCR and keeps one entry per CDR3 protein. Here the sample spans 100,000 to 150,000 distinct CDR3 sequences, roughly 94% being singletons. The sequenced sample consisted of CD8+ T cells from PBMCs. These receptors all stem from a human donor with Susac syndrome.

The genes are TRBV5-1 and TRBJ1-1; perhaps TRBD1 as D (6 bases). Germline values: CDR1 SGHRS, CDR2 YFSETQ. The CDR3 is 14 residues long. Trimming removed 1 base from V and 6 bases from J, with 13 bases in between. CDR3 DNA sequence: TGCGCCAGCAGCTTGCCAGGGGAAACCGCTGAAGCTTTCTTT. Residues: CASSLPGETAEAFF.

V gene TRBV9 combines with J gene TRBJ2-7, with D possibly being TRBD2 (5 bases). Trimming cost V 4 bases and J 3 bases, with 14 bases left between them. CDR1 and CDR2 from the germline V gene are SGDLS and YYNGEE. The CDR3 spans 14 residues. Written as DNA, the CDR3 is TGTGCCAGCAGCCCCCAGCCTGAGGGCTACGAGCAGTACTTC. It encodes CASSPQPEGYEQYF.

The chain carries TRBV29-1 and TRBJ1-2, with D possibly being TRBD1 (5 bases). Between the trimmed V and J ends, which lost 7 bases and 2 bases, there was a span of 17 bases. The germline gives CDR1 SQVTM, CDR2 ANQGSEA. The CDR3 loop spans 14 amino acids. CDR3 nucleotides: TGCAGCGCCCCCGGGACTTATGGGAACTATGGCTACACCTTC. Its protein product is CSAPGTYGNYGYTF.